One and the same sample provided the 8 T cell receptor beta chains below, sequenced in a study of response to subunit inactivated influenza vaccine. Via MiXCR, TCRdb re-called the RT-PCR reads, giving one row per CDR3 protein. The sample holds about 540,000 distinct CDR3 sequences, 12% to 15% seen once. This material consisted of PBMCs from blood, taken about 12 days after vaccination. All receptors derive from a man in his fifties or sixties who received an inactivated influenza vaccine.

The chain employs TRBV11-2 and TRBJ2-7, with D unresolved. The V end was cut by 5 bases, the J end by 3 bases, with 8 bases between. The CDR3 spans 12 residues. Germline V gives CDR1 SGHAT, CDR2 FQNNGV. The CDR3 coding sequence is TGTGCCAGCAGCGACCCAGGCTACGAGCAGTACTTC. This codes for CASSDPGYEQYF.

This clonotype appeared many times. The chain employs TRBV7-8 and TRBJ1-2; possibly TRBD1 for D (6 bases). In germline, CDR1 is SGHVS, CDR2 FQNEAQ. Deletions cut 3 bases from V and 3 bases from J, with 17 bases between. This CDR3 has 16 residues. CDR3 sequence reads: CASSLSRGRPDYGYTF. CDR3 coding DNA: TGTGCCAGCAGCTTGAGTCGGGGGCGCCCTGACTATGGCTACACCTTC.

The rearrangement joins TRBV7-9 to TRBJ2-5; no firm D call. V lost 5 bases and J lost 3, with 10 bases in between. This CDR3 has 13 residues. CDR1 SEHNR and CDR2 FQNEAQ come from the germline V gene (reference sequence). The CDR3 sequence: CASSPSSKETQYF. The CDR3 region has the DNA TGTGCCAGCAGCCCATCTAGTAAAGAGACCCAGTACTTC. Filled out from reference TRBV7-9 and TRBJ2-5, the complete variable domain reads DTGVSQNPRHKITKRGQNVTFRCDPISEHNRLYWYRQTLGQGPEFLTYFQNEAQLEKSRLLSDRFSAERPKGSFSTLEIQRTEQGDSAMYLCASSPSSKETQYFGPGTRLLVL.

The chain's CDR3 is CASSRLGTGGSPLHF. As DNA, the CDR3 is TGTGCCAGCAGCCGCCTCGGCACAGGCGGTTCACCCCTCCACTTT. The gene calls are TRBV7-6 and TRBJ1-6; a weak D match, TRBD1 (5 bases). The CDR3 runs to 15 residues. The germline CDR1 and CDR2 sequences are SGHVS and FNYEAQ. V lost 5 bases to trimming and J lost 9 bases, with 17 bases between them.

This clonotype was counted between two and nine times. The rearrangement joins TRBV20-1 to TRBJ2-1; D uncertain. V was shortened by 5 bases and J by 9 bases, with 11 bases between the two germline ends. This CDR3 region has 11 residues. Germline CDR1 is DFQATT and CDR2 is SNEGSKA (reference sequence). This chain's CDR3 is CSAEASPEQFF. The CDR3 DNA is TGCAGTGCTGAGGCTTCTCCTGAGCAGTTCTTC.

With regard to this clonotype: A junction boundary mismatches the germline segment, possibly from a read error. The J gene is TRBJ2-3, the V gene TRBV7-2; perhaps TRBD2 as D (5 bases). The CDR3 is 13 residues long. Looked up from germline, CDR1 is SGHTA and CDR2 is FQGNSA. As DNA, the CDR3 is TGTCCCAGCAGCTTAGCGCGTAGAGATACGCATTATTTT. It is translated as CPSSLARRDTHYF.

This clonotype has only a few counts. The chain carries TRBV12-3 or TRBV12-4 and TRBJ1-5; D remains ambiguous. V lost 3 bases and J 0 bases, leaving 12 bases between the germline ends. The CDR3 is made up of 16 amino acids. The CDR3 reads CASSFWLSNSNQPQHF. CDR3 nucleotide sequence: TGTGCCAGCAGTTTTTGGCTGAGCAATAGCAATCAGCCCCAGCATTTT.

This CDR3 is CSVRRQYEQYF. Here the CDR3 DNA reads TGCAGCGTCCGACGGCAGTACGAGCAGTACTTC. J is TRBJ2-7 and V is TRBV29-1, with no clear D. The CDR3 extends over 11 amino acids. Germline assignment: CDR1 SQVTM and CDR2 ANQGSEA. V was shortened by 6 bases and J by 4 bases, with 10 bases between the two germline ends.